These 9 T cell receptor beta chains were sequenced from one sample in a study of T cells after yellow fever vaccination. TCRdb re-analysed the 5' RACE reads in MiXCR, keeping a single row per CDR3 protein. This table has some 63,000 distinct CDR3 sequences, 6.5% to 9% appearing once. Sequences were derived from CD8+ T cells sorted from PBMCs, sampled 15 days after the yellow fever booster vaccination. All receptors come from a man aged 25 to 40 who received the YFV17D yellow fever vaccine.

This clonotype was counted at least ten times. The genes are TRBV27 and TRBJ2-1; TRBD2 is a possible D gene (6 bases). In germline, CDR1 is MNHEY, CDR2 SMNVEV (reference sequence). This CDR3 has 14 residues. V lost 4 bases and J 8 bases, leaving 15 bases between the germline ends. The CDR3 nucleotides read TGTGCCAGCAGTTCGGGACTTAGGTTTGATGAGCAGTTCTTC. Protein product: CASSSGLRFDEQFF.

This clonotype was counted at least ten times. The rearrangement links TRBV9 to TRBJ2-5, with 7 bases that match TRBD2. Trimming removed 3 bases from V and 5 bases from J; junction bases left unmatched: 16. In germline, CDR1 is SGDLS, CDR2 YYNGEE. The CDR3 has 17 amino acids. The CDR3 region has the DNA TGTGCCAGCAGCGCCCCCTCCGGCGGGAGATTGGAGGAGACCCAGTACTTC. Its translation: CASSAPSGGRLEETQYF.

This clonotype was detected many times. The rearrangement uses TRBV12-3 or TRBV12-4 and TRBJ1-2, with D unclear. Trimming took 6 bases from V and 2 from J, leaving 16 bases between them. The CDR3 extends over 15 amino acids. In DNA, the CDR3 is TGTGCCAGCAGGTTGGCGGCCACCGTAAACTATGGCTACACCTTC. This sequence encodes CASRLAATVNYGYTF.

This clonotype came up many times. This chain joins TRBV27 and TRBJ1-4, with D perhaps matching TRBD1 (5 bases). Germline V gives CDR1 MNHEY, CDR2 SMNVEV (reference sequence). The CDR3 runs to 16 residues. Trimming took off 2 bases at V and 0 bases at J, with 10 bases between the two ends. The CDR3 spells CASSLRAGATNEKLFF. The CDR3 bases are TGTGCCAGCAGTTTAAGAGCGGGGGCAACTAATGAAAAACTGTTTTTT.

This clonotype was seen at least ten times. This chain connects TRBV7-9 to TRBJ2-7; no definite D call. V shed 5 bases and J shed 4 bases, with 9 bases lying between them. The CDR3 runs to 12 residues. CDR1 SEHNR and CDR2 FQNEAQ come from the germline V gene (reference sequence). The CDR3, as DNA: TGTGCCAGCAGCGAAGGTAGATACGAGCAGTACTTC. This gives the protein CASSEGRYEQYF.

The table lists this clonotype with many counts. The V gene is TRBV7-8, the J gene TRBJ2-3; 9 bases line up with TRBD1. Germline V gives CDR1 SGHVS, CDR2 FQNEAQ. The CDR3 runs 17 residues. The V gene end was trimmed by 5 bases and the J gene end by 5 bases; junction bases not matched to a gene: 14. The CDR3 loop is CASSVEPGQGKEDTQYF. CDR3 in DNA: TGTGCCAGCAGCGTTGAACCGGGACAGGGAAAGGAAGATACGCAGTATTTT.

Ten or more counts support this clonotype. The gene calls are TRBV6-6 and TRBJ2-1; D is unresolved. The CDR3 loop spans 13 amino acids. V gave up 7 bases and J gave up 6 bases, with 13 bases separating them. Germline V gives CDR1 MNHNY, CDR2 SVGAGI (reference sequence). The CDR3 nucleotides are TGTGCCAGCACCTTTAAAATGGGCAATGAGCAGTTCTTC. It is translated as CASTFKMGNEQFF.

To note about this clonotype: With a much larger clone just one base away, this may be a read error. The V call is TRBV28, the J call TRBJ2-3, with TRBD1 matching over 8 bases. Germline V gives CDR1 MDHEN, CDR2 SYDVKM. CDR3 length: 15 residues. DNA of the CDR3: TGTGCCACCAGTCACAGGGGGACGGGCACAGATACGCAGTATTTT. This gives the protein CATSHRGTGTDTQYF.

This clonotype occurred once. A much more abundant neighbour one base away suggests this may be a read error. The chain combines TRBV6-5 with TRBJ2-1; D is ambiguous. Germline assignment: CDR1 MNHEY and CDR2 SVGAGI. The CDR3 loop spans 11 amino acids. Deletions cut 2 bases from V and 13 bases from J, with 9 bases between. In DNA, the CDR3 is TGTGCCAGCAGTTACCACGGGCACCAGTTCTTC. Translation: CASSYHGHQFF.